A single sample gave rise to the 9 T cell receptor beta chains below, sequenced in a study of shared clonotypes between healthy human individuals. Assay used: immunoSEQ multiplex PCR; TCRdb lists only in-frame clones, some missing. The sample includes hundreds of thousands of clones, about 76% of them seen just once. Sequencing used PBMCs. The source is a woman aged 40 to 50 in good health. Some clones in this sample may be carry-over from other donors' samples.

The V call is TRBV6-5, the J call TRBJ1-1, with a possible D match to TRBD1 (5 bases). Trimming removed 7 bases at V and 0 bases at J, with 9 bases between. Germline assignment: CDR1 MNHEY and CDR2 SVGAGI. The CDR3 totals 13 residues. CDR3 bases: TGTGCCAGCAAAGGGGTAATGAACACTGAAGCTTTCTTT. The encoded protein is CASKGVMNTEAFF.

This clone has only one observation. The genes are TRBV9 and TRBJ2-3; the D is unclear. The CDR3 is 13 amino acids. Trimming pared 4 bases from V and 0 bases from J, leaving 6 bases between. CDR1 and CDR2 from the germline V gene are SGDLS and YYNGEE. The CDR3 here is CASSPASTDTQYF. For the CDR3, the DNA is TGTGCCAGCAGCCCCGCCAGCACAGATACGCAGTATTTT.

The chain links TRBV19 to TRBJ2-1; perhaps D is TRBD1 or TRBD2 (5 bases each). The CDR3 is made up of 14 amino acids. Germline values: CDR1 LNHDA, CDR2 SQIVND (reference sequence). Trimming removed 7 bases from V and 7 bases from J, with 17 bases in between. The CDR3 reads CASNPGPYWNEQFF. DNA of the CDR3: TGTGCCAGTAACCCGGGGCCTTACTGGAATGAGCAGTTCTTC.

As regards this clone: This CDR3 is also generated by other DNA sequences in the sample. The rearrangement joins TRBV5-1 to TRBJ1-1, with D uncertain. Trimming pared 0 bases from V and 0 bases from J, leaving 3 bases between. CDR1 SGHRS and CDR2 YFSETQ come from the germline V gene. The CDR3 covers 13 residues. Written as DNA, the CDR3 is TGCGCCAGCAGCTTGGGGGTGAACACTGAAGCTTTCTTT. Its translation: CASSLGVNTEAFF.

J is TRBJ1-4 and V is TRBV9, with a weak D call TRBD1 (5 bases). Germline V lookup: CDR1 SGDLS, CDR2 YYNGEE. The CDR3 runs to 16 residues. The V gene lost 4 bases and the J gene lost 6 bases, with 19 bases spanning the gap. The CDR3, as DNA: TGTGCCAGCAGCCCAACAGGAAGGCCTAGAGATGAAAAACTGTTTTTT. Protein product: CASSPTGRPRDEKLFF.

Remarks on this clone: This is likely an artifact of a read error, given a far larger clone one base away. The gene calls are TRBV29-1 and TRBJ1-5; D perhaps matches TRBD1 (6 bases). The J call is uncertain, as TRBJ2-3 better fits the DNA end. The CDR3 totals 13 residues. From germline, CDR1 is SQVTM and CDR2 ANQGSEA. This CDR3 reads CSVAQGPNQPQYF. CDR3 nucleotides: TGCAGCGTTGCCCAGGGGCCAAATCAGCCCCAGTATTTT.

The chain employs TRBV7-2 and TRBJ1-1, with D unclear. This CDR3 has 12 residues. V gave up 5 bases and J gave up 13 bases, with 17 bases separating them. Germline CDR1 and CDR2: SGHTA and FQGNSA. The CDR3 nucleotides are TGTGCCAGCAGCACCCGACGGAGAAACCATTTCTTT. Protein: CASSTRRRNHFF.

In regard to this clone: With a much larger clone just one base away, this may be a read error. This chain links TRBV6-6 with TRBJ1-2; D possibly corresponds to TRBD1 (6 bases). The CDR3 sequence is 15 residues long. Germline-derived CDR1 and CDR2 are MNHNY and SVGAGI (reference sequence). CDR3 in DNA: TGTGCCGGCAGTCCAAGCCCCACAGGGCACTATGGCTACACCTTC. Translated, it gives CAGSPSPTGHYGYTF.

On this clone itself: The same CDR3 is also encoded by other DNA sequences in this sample. This rearrangement joins TRBV2 to TRBJ2-7; 8 bases agree with TRBD2. This CDR3 region has 12 residues. Looked up from germline, CDR1 is SNHLY and CDR2 is FYNNEI. V lost 6 bases, J lost 5 bases, and 3 bases stayed unmatched. The chain's CDR3 is CASSGSGNEQYF. CDR3 bases: TGTGCCAGCAGCGGTAGCGGGAACGAGCAGTACTTC. The full variable domain, with the rest looked up from reference TRBV2 and TRBJ2-7, is EPEVTQTPSHQVTQMGQEVILRCVPISNHLYFYWYRQILGQKVEFLVSFYNNEISEKSEIFDDQFSVERPDGSNFTLKIRSTKLEDSAMYFCASSGSGNEQYFGPGTRLTVT.